This passage covers 7 T cell receptor beta chains from one sample sequenced in a study of T cell repertoires in cytomegalovirus infection. These receptors lack a known antigen. MiXCR, applied by TCRdb to the reads, yields one record per CDR3 protein. The table shows a few hundred thousand distinct CDR3 sequences, with approximately 40% occurring only once. The sequencing here drew on cultured PBMCs, taken from culture after CMV antigen stimulation. These receptors all stem from a human donor in good health (CMV status not recorded). Some clones in this sample may be carry-over from other donors' samples.

This clonotype has just a few counts. This rearrangement joins TRBV11-3 to TRBJ2-1, with no clear D. This CDR3 is built from 12 residues. Trimming removed 5 bases from V and 5 bases from J, with 7 bases in between. The germline V gene encodes CDR1 SGHNT and CDR2 YENEEA. The CDR3 DNA reads TGTGCCAGCAGCCGGAATAACAATGAGCAGTTCTTC. Translating gives CASSRNNNEQFF.

This clonotype has at least ten counts. The rearrangement uses TRBV7-2 and TRBJ2-3; D gene ambiguous. The CDR3 has 13 residues. Germline CDR1 SGHTA, CDR2 FQGNSA. Trimming removed 6 bases from V and 2 bases from J, with 9 bases in between. CDR3 protein: CASSFRLTDTQYF. CDR3 sequence (DNA): TGTGCCAGCAGTTTCCGACTCACAGATACGCAGTATTTT.

The chain combines TRBV2 with TRBJ2-5; 14 bases map to TRBD2. CDR3 length equals 15 residues. The germline gives CDR1 SNHLY, CDR2 FYNNEI. V lost 8 bases, J lost 5 bases, and 7 bases stayed unmatched. The CDR3 spells CASGKTSGGAETQYF. CDR3 nucleotide sequence: TGTGCCAGCGGGAAGACTAGCGGGGGGGCTGAGACCCAGTACTTC. Combining the CDR3 with reference TRBV2 and TRBJ2-5 gives the whole variable domain EPEVTQTPSHQVTQMGQEVILRCVPISNHLYFYWYRQILGQKVEFLVSFYNNEISEKSEIFDDQFSVERPDGSNFTLKIRSTKLEDSAMYFCASGKTSGGAETQYFGPGTRLLVL.

This clonotype was detected ten times or more. This chain uses TRBV6-2 or TRBV6-3 with TRBJ1-5; maybe TRBD1 (5 bases). This CDR3 has 12 residues. In germline, CDR1 is MNHEY, CDR2 SVGEGT. Trimming left V 6 bases short and J 4 bases short, with 7 bases between. CDR3: CASRDSNQPQHF. In nucleotides, the CDR3 is TGTGCCAGCAGAGACAGTAATCAGCCCCAGCATTTT.

This clonotype was seen repeatedly, ten times or more. The chain combines TRBV7-2 with TRBJ2-3; D unresolved. The CDR3 is 14 residues long. Trimming shortened V by 2 bases and J by 0 bases, and 6 bases separated the two germline ends. CDR1 and CDR2 from the germline V gene are SGHTA and FQGNSA. The CDR3 is CASSLMDSTDTQYF. The CDR3 DNA is TGTGCCAGCAGCTTAATGGACAGCACAGATACGCAGTATTTT.

The rearrangement joins TRBV12-3 or TRBV12-4 to TRBJ2-2; D gene uncertain. The CDR3 runs 13 residues. The V and J ends lost 0 bases and 5 bases respectively, with 4 bases between them. In DNA, the CDR3 is TGTGCCAGCAGTTTAGCACAAACCGGGGAGCTGTTTTTT. Amino acids: CASSLAQTGELFF.

This chain connects TRBV25-1 to TRBJ1-1; D remains unclear. The CDR3 is 12 amino acids. Trimming removed 2 bases from V and 11 bases from J, with 12 bases in between. Germline V gives CDR1 MGHDK, CDR2 SYGVNS. The CDR3 sequence is CASSEVHGQAFF. The DNA of the CDR3 is TGTGCCAGCAGTGAAGTTCACGGGCAGGCTTTCTTT.